The 6 T cell receptor beta chains below all came from one sample that was sequenced in a study of healthy donors' naive CD4 and CD8 T cells. Each TCR library used about 500 ng of total RNA and a linear amplification protocol. In TCRdb, the reads were re-called with MiXCR into one record per CDR3 protein. The sample consists of about 200,000 distinct CDR3 sequences, 65% to 75% of them appearing once. The sequencing input was naive CD4+ and CD8+ T cells sorted from blood, pooled from several donors. These receptors came from a pool of human donors in good health; the sample pools cells from several healthy donors.

The chain joins TRBV19 to TRBJ1-1, with unresolved D. The V gene lost 3 bases and the J gene lost 1 base, with 6 bases spanning the gap. Germline-derived CDR1 and CDR2 are LNHDA and SQIVND (reference sequence). This CDR3 comprises 13 residues. CDR3 DNA: TGTGCCAGTAGTATCTCCAGGAACACTGAAGCTTTCTTT. Its protein is CASSISRNTEAFF.

This rearrangement joins TRBV14 to TRBJ2-1; possibly TRBD2 for D (6 bases). V dropped 0 bases and J dropped 9 bases, with 21 bases sitting between them. This CDR3 has 17 residues. Germline CDR1 and CDR2: SGHDN and FVKESK. The CDR3, as DNA: TGTGCCAGCAGCCAAGATCCCCGACTAGAGGGGAGAAGTGAGCAGTTCTTC. Protein sequence: CASSQDPRLEGRSEQFF. The variable domain in full, completed from reference TRBV14 and TRBJ2-1, reads EAGVTQFPSHSVIEKGQTVTLRCDPISGHDNLYWYRRVMGKEIKFLLHFVKESKQDESGMPNNRFLAERTGGTYSTLKVQPAELEDSGVYFCASSQDPRLEGRSEQFFGPGTRLTVL.

The V call is TRBV4-1, the J call TRBJ2-2, with 7 positions matching TRBD2. The CDR3 spans 17 residues. With 1 base clipped from V and 5 bases from J, the junction kept 10 bases outside the gene matches. Looked up from germline, CDR1 is MGHRA and CDR2 is YSYEKL. The CDR3 reads CASSQVVGGRYTGELFF. The CDR3 coding sequence is TGCGCCAGCAGCCAAGTCGTCGGCGGGAGATATACCGGGGAGCTGTTTTTT.

This clonotype was seen just once. This chain links TRBV6-5 with TRBJ1-1; D gene uncertain. This CDR3 has 14 residues. Germline values: CDR1 MNHEY, CDR2 SVGAGI. The germline V and J ends were trimmed by 2 bases and 0 bases, with 7 bases remaining between them. The CDR3 sequence is CASSYGELNTEAFF. DNA of the CDR3: TGTGCCAGCAGTTACGGGGAATTGAACACTGAAGCTTTCTTT.

The chain couples TRBV29-1 to TRBJ2-1; D unclear. Trimming removed 7 bases at V and 5 bases at J, with 9 bases between. The germline gives CDR1 SQVTM, CDR2 ANQGSEA. There are 11 residues in the CDR3. CDR3 nucleotides: TGCAGCGCCTCAAGGGACAATGAGCAGTTCTTC. Encoded protein: CSASRDNEQFF.

V usage is TRBV29-1 and J usage is TRBJ2-7; D is unclear. The CDR3 runs 10 residues. The germline V gene encodes CDR1 SQVTM and CDR2 ANQGSEA. Deletions cut 4 bases from V and 4 bases from J, with 5 bases between. CDR3 sequence: CSVVFYEQYF. In DNA form, the CDR3 reads TGCAGCGTTGTGTTTTACGAGCAGTACTTC.